This note documents a single TCR beta chain sequence. As yet, its antigen is unknown. Germline V gene data show CDR1 as LGHNA and CDR2 as YSLEER. The CDR3 has 14 residues. The germline V and J ends were trimmed by 1 base and 5 bases, with 11 bases remaining between them. Treatment reported: roughly 20 received Ad26.COV2.S at low or high dose, single or two shots; roughly 5 received placebo; per-sample allocation not given. All samples were drawn on day 63, counting from the first vaccine or placebo injection. Immunization relied on an Ad26 vector, which expressed Wuhan-strain SARS-CoV-2 spike. Clones were sequenced by immunoSEQ multiplex PCR, and TCRdb holds only the in-frame ones, with some missing. This table holds 400,000 or so clones, around 85% found once. The data derive from a study of Ad26.COV2.S vaccination and SARS-CoV-2 variants. Study overall: In the COV1001 trial, the donor was in the Ad26.COV2.S arm. Recipients of Ad26.COV2.S got it intramuscularly, once or twice 56 days apart.

Study results and limitations: Breadth, reportedly substantial, characterized the spike-specific CD8+ and CD4+ T cell responses after vaccination.

This sequence joins TRBV4-3 and TRBJ1-1; D is undetermined. The sequenced sample was peripheral blood, obtained in a trial of Ad26.COV2.S vaccine versus placebo. This receptor was taken from a person between 18 and 65 years old who received the Ad26.COV2.S COVID-19 vaccine or a placebo. The CDR3 DNA sequence: TGCGCCAGCAGCCAAGGGACGTCGGGGACTGAAGCTTTCTTT. Its translation is CASSQGTSGTEAFF.